This T cell receptor beta chain stems from a study of cytomegalovirus exposure and HLA in healthy donors. Points from the study as a whole: A later analysis reported that several of the most significant clusters appeared to be linked to common viral pathogens, among them Epstein-Barr virus.

As for this clone: Antigen: not known.

CDR3 length: 14 residues. Germline trimming cut 5 bases from V and 9 bases from J; bases unmatched to any gene: 4. The germline CDR1 and CDR2 sequences are KGHSH and LQKENI. PCR primers comprised 60 Vbeta and 13 Jbeta primers. Assay: immunoSEQ multiplex PCR; the TCRdb copy retains only in-frame clones and omits some. The sample consists of 160,000 or so clones, 65% to 85% of them appearing once. This chain links TRBV18 with TRBJ1-6; 10 bases agree with TRBD1. This TCR was sampled from a man aged 55 to 70 in good health and CMV-seronegative. Sequenced material: PBMCs. The CDR3 bases are TGTGCCAGCTCAGTGGACAGGGGGGGTTCACCCCTCCACTTT. Protein: CASSVDRGGSPLHF.